Shown below are 16 T cell receptor beta chains from a single sample sequenced in a study of blood T cell repertoires in COVID-19. Produced via immunoSEQ multiplex PCR; TCRdb's table is partial and in-frame only. The sample lists some 100,000 clones, around nine tenths occurring once. The sequenced sample consisted of peripheral blood. These receptors came from a man between 45 and 60 years old with acute or convalescent COVID-19.

V gene TRBV9 combines with J gene TRBJ1-3; tentatively, D is TRBD1 (6 bases). V was cut by 3 bases and J by 0 bases, with 16 bases left in between. From germline, CDR1 is SGDLS and CDR2 YYNGEE. CDR3 size: 17 residues. CDR3 loop: CASSEGTTYLSGNTIYF. The CDR3, as DNA: TGTGCCAGCAGCGAGGGGACAACTTATCTCTCTGGAAACACCATATATTTT.

The chain recombines TRBV12-3 or TRBV12-4 with TRBJ2-2; no clear D. This CDR3 has 11 residues. The V gene lost 8 bases and the J gene lost 8 bases, with 9 bases spanning the gap. CDR3 region: CASRFRGELFF. DNA of the CDR3: TGTGCCAGCCGGTTCCGGGGGGAGCTGTTTTTT.

A single count supports this clone. As DNA, the CDR3 is TGTGCCACCAGTGATTCGTCTAGCGGTCTGCATGATACGCAGTATTTT. Translating it yields CATSDSSSGLHDTQYF. The chain couples TRBV24-1 to TRBJ2-3, with 7 positions matching TRBD2. The J segment lost 6 bases and the V segment lost 2 bases, leaving 10 bases of the junction unmatched. The CDR3 spans 16 residues. CDR1 and CDR2 (germline): KGHDR, SFDVKD.

The chain couples TRBV11-2 to TRBJ2-3; TRBD2 matches at 7 bases. CDR1 and CDR2 (germline): SGHAT, FQNNGV. The CDR3 has 13 amino acids. CDR3 region: CAAGGSVTDTQYF. As DNA, the CDR3 is TGTGCGGCCGGGGGGAGTGTCACAGATACGCAGTATTTT.

The genes are TRBV5-6 and TRBJ2-7, with 9 bases identical to TRBD2. There are 14 residues in the CDR3. The J segment lost 3 bases and the V segment lost 4 bases, leaving 5 bases of the junction unmatched. Per the germline V gene, CDR1 is SGHDT and CDR2 is YYEEEE. The chain's CDR3 is CASSPSGTFYEQYF. CDR3 nucleotide sequence: TGTGCCAGCAGCCCTAGCGGGACATTCTACGAGCAGTACTTC.

The genes are TRBV3-1 (or the pseudogene TRBV3-2) and TRBJ2-2, with unresolved D. The V and J ends lost 4 bases and 6 bases respectively, with 9 bases between them. There are 13 residues in the CDR3. CDR1 and CDR2 from the germline V gene are LGHDT and YNNKEL (reference sequence). CDR3 DNA: TGTGCCAGCAGCCTCCTCGCGGCCGGGGAGCTGTTTTTT. It is translated as CASSLLAAGELFF.

This clone showed up just a few times. This chain joins TRBV9 and TRBJ2-7, with 9 bases fitting TRBD1. Per the germline V gene, CDR1 is SGDLS and CDR2 is YYNGEE. The CDR3 has 14 residues. The ends lost 1 base at V and 2 bases at J; junction bases unmatched: 1. This CDR3 is CASSVWDRAYEQYF. Here the CDR3 DNA reads TGTGCCAGCAGCGTATGGGACAGGGCCTACGAGCAGTACTTC.

This CDR3 reads CASSESGTAYEQYF. Here the CDR3 DNA reads TGCGCCAGCAGTGAGTCGGGGACAGCCTACGAGCAGTACTTC. The chain links TRBV10-1 to TRBJ2-7; 7 bases line up with TRBD1. The CDR3 covers 14 residues. Losses at the gene ends were 0 bases for V and 2 bases for J; bases not matched to a gene: 1. Per the germline V gene, CDR1 is WNHNN and CDR2 is SYGVQD (reference sequence).

V is TRBV6-6 and J is TRBJ1-1, with no clear D. This CDR3 contains 13 residues. CDR1 and CDR2 (germline): MNHNY, SVGAGI (reference sequence). Trimming stripped 5 bases from V and 2 bases from J, with 9 bases between. The CDR3 coding sequence is TGTGCCAGCAGTCCGACACGTAACACTGAAGCTTTCTTT. It translates to CASSPTRNTEAFF.

The chain combines TRBV3-1 (or the pseudogene TRBV3-2) with TRBJ2-1; TRBD2 might be the D (7 bases). Trimming pared 1 base from V and 7 bases from J, leaving 14 bases between. Germline V CDR1 and CDR2: LGHDT, YNNKEL (reference sequence). The CDR3 has 15 amino acids. CDR3 nucleotides: TGTGCCAGCAGCCAAGGCGTGGGAGGGGGAAATGAGCAGTTCTTC. Its protein is CASSQGVGGGNEQFF.

The V and J genes are TRBV14 and TRBJ2-1; 11 nucleotides line up with TRBD1. The CDR3 spans 15 residues. CDR1 and CDR2 from the germline V gene are SGHDN and FVKESK. The V segment lost 4 bases and the J segment 8 bases; nucleotides outside the gene matches: 7. CDR3 bases: TGTGCCAGCAGCCCCAGGACAGGGGGCTCCGATGAGCAGTTCTTC. Translated, it gives CASSPRTGGSDEQFF.

The chain links TRBV6-2 or TRBV6-3 to TRBJ2-7; 8 bases line up with TRBD2. Germline CDR1 and CDR2: MNHEY and SVGEGT. After removal of 2 bases from V and 0 bases from J, the junction contained 12 bases not matched to a gene. There are 18 residues in the CDR3. CDR3 coding DNA: TGTGCCAGCAGTTACCCCCGGGCTAGCGGGCGAACCTCCTACGAGCAGTACTTC. It translates to CASSYPRASGRTSYEQYF.

There are a few counts of this clone. The chain links TRBV7-9 to TRBJ2-7; tentative D call: TRBD1 (5 bases). The CDR3 consists of 13 residues. CDR1 SEHNR and CDR2 FQNEAQ come from the germline V gene (reference sequence). The V and J ends lost 5 bases and 5 bases respectively, with 13 bases between them. CDR3 amino acids: CASSLWGRDEQYF. CDR3 DNA sequence: TGTGCCAGCAGCCTCTGGGGCAGGGACGAGCAGTACTTC.

This chain links TRBV6-6 with TRBJ2-2; 13 bases agree with TRBD2. Germline loops: CDR1 MNHNY, CDR2 SVGAGI (reference sequence). This CDR3 has 13 residues. With V trimmed by 5 bases and J by 14 bases, 5 bases remained unmatched. The CDR3 is CASSPGTSGNLFF. The CDR3, as DNA: TGTGCCAGCAGTCCCGGGACTAGCGGGAACCTGTTTTTT.

The chain carries TRBV2 and TRBJ1-1; perhaps TRBD1 as D (6 bases). Germline V gene lookup returns CDR1 SNHLY and CDR2 FYNNEI. Trimming stripped 5 bases from V and 5 bases from J, with 18 bases between. This CDR3 has 15 amino acids. The CDR3 nucleotides are TGTGCCAGCAGTAGCCTTCAGGGGTGGGGGACTGAAGCTTTCTTT. This encodes CASSSLQGWGTEAFF.

V is TRBV7-2 and J is TRBJ2-7; the match to TRBD2 covers 10 bases. The CDR3 is 16 residues long. The V and J ends lost 1 base and 2 bases, in that order; junction bases with no gene match: 5. CDR1 and CDR2 (germline): SGHTA, FQGNSA. The CDR3 is CASSLGSAGGPYEQYF. The CDR3 region has the DNA TGTGCCAGCAGCTTAGGTTCAGCGGGAGGGCCCTACGAGCAGTACTTC.